The clone carrying this T cell receptor (beta chain) was counted once. This record belongs to a study of blood T cell repertoires in COVID-19. V shed 4 bases, J shed 4 bases, and the junction held 5 bases outside the gene matches. CDR1 is LNHDA and CDR2 is SQIVND in the germline V gene (reference sequence). This CDR3 contains 15 residues. Clones were sequenced by immunoSEQ multiplex PCR, and TCRdb holds only the in-frame ones, with some missing. The sample records approximately 280,000 clones, around 89% being singletons. The chain couples TRBV19 to TRBJ2-1; 9 bases are a match to TRBD1. The sequence was collected from a woman between 18 and 30 years old with acute COVID-19. Sequenced: PBMCs or T cells enriched from blood (not recorded which). The CDR3 protein is CASSSGDRAYNEQFF. The CDR3 region has the DNA TGTGCCAGTAGTAGCGGGGACAGGGCTTACAATGAGCAGTTCTTC.